This T cell receptor (beta chain) emerged from a study of monozygotic twins with inflammatory bowel disease. Germline loops: CDR1 MGHRA, CDR2 YSYEKL. The CDR3 has 16 residues. Sampling involved one blood draw (roughly 2.5 ml) for every donor. Each of TCRalpha and TCRbeta cDNA went through two nested PCRs, lasting 16 and 9 cycles. TCRdb re-called the 5' RACE reads, yielding one record per CDR3 amino acid sequence without DNA. The sample data list about 450,000 distinct CDR3 sequences. V is TRBV4-1 and J is TRBJ2-3. The sequenced sample consisted of blood. This clonotype originated in a human donor with ulcerative colitis or Crohn's disease, or a healthy co-twin of an affected twin (not recorded which). CDR3 amino acids: CASSKGLAASTDTQYF.